These 10 T cell receptor beta chains share one sample of origin, sequenced in a study of T cell changes during pregnancy in multiple sclerosis. Using immunoSEQ multiplex PCR, the repertoire was profiled, and TCRdb retains in-frame clones only, with some absent. Of around 31,000 clones listed, around nine tenths are singletons. Sequenced here: CD4+ T cells from peripheral blood mononuclear cells, sampled in the first trimester of pregnancy. The receptors stem from a female donor with multiple sclerosis, enrolled in a pregnancy study.

This clone came up a few times. The rearrangement joins TRBV27 to TRBJ1-6, with TRBD1 matching 9 bases. V shed 7 bases, J shed 9 bases, and the junction held 10 bases outside the gene matches. The CDR3 length is 15 residues. Germline lookup yields CDR1 MNHEY and CDR2 SMNVEV (reference sequence). The CDR3 DNA reads TGTGCCAGCAAAGCTTCCGGGACAGGGAGTTCACCCCTCCACTTT. Translating gives CASKASGTGSSPLHF.

V and J are TRBV6-1 and TRBJ1-3; D is unclear. Per germline, CDR1 MNHNS and CDR2 SASEGT. Between the trimmed V and J ends, which lost 2 bases and 2 bases, there was a span of 7 bases. This CDR3 is 14 amino acids long. CDR3 nucleotides: TGTGCCAGCAGTGAAAGCCTCCCTGGAAACACCATATATTTT. Amino acids: CASSESLPGNTIYF.

This sequence joins TRBV18 and TRBJ2-7; 10 nucleotides line up with TRBD2. V lost 4 bases to trimming and J lost 0 bases; unmatched junction nucleotides: 9. Germline V gene lookup returns CDR1 KGHSH and CDR2 LQKENI. The CDR3 consists of 17 residues. The CDR3 loop is CASSLLLAGVTSYEQYF. The CDR3 region has the DNA TGTGCCAGCTCACTACTGCTAGCGGGGGTTACCTCCTACGAGCAGTACTTC.

This clone was seen a handful of times. The chain joins TRBV18 to TRBJ1-1, with a weak D call TRBD1 (6 bases). Germline loops: CDR1 KGHSH, CDR2 LQKENI. The CDR3 runs 15 residues. Trimming left V 3 bases short and J 0 bases short, with 11 bases between. The CDR3 loop reads CASSPTTGLNTEAFF. CDR3 coding DNA: TGTGCCAGCTCACCGACTACAGGGCTGAACACTGAAGCTTTCTTT.

This rearrangement joins TRBV5-5 to TRBJ1-2, with 11 nucleotides matching TRBD1. The CDR3 totals 14 residues. V shed 5 bases and J 7 bases; nucleotides not matched to a gene: 7. Per the germline V gene, CDR1 is SGHKS and CDR2 is YYEKEE (reference sequence). CDR3 region: CASSSGTGGVGYTF. For the CDR3, the DNA is TGTGCCAGCAGTTCCGGGACAGGGGGTGTTGGCTACACCTTC.

This chain uses TRBV7-3 with TRBJ2-1; D may be TRBD1 (6 bases). The CDR3 consists of 15 residues. Germline values: CDR1 SGHTA, CDR2 FQGTGA. V dropped 1 base and J dropped 6 bases, with 13 bases sitting between them. The chain's CDR3 is CASSLRMGAGNEQFF. The DNA for the CDR3 is TGTGCCAGCAGCTTAAGAATGGGGGCGGGCAATGAGCAGTTCTTC.

This rearrangement joins TRBV5-6 to TRBJ2-7; a possible D gene is TRBD1 (5 bases). The CDR3 runs to 15 residues. Germline CDR1 reads SGHDT; CDR2 reads YYEEEE. With 0 bases removed from V and 3 bases from J, the gap between germline ends came to 13 bases. For the CDR3, the DNA is TGTGCCAGCAGCTTGGTTCCAGGGCAGGGCTACGAGCAGTACTTC. It yields the protein CASSLVPGQGYEQYF.

V gene TRBV7-9 combines with J gene TRBJ2-5, with D possibly being TRBD2 (5 bases). Germline CDR1 SEHNR, CDR2 FQNEAQ (reference sequence). The CDR3 is made up of 15 amino acids. V was clipped by 2 bases and J by 3 bases, with 13 bases between them. CDR3: CASSLWLRDKETQYF. The CDR3 DNA is TGTGCCAGCAGCTTATGGTTGAGGGATAAAGAGACCCAGTACTTC.

The chain recombines TRBV7-2 with TRBJ2-3; 9 bases align to TRBD2. The CDR3 totals 15 residues. J lost 1 base, V lost 5 bases, and 4 bases had no gene match. CDR1 is SGHTA, CDR2 FQGNSA, per germline. CDR3 sequence (DNA): TGTGCCAGCAGCCTCCAGCGGGGGGGCACAGATACGCAGTATTTT. Translation: CASSLQRGGTDTQYF. Full variable domain (rest looked up from reference TRBV7-2 and TRBJ2-3): GAGVSQSPSNKVTEKGKDVELRCDPISGHTALYWYRQSLGQGLEFLIYFQGNSAPDKSGLPSDRFSAERTGGSVSTLTIQRTQQEDSAVYLCASSLQRGGTDTQYFGPGTRLTVL.

The gene calls are TRBV28 and TRBJ1-6; no clear D. The V and J ends lost 3 bases and 13 bases respectively, with 7 bases between them. CDR1 and CDR2 (germline): MDHEN, SYDVKM. The CDR3 extends over 11 amino acids. The CDR3 reads CASSFSYPLHF. CDR3 nucleotide sequence: TGTGCCAGCAGTTTTTCCTATCCCCTCCACTTT. Filled out from reference TRBV28 and TRBJ1-6, the complete variable domain reads DVKVTQSSRYLVKRTGEKVFLECVQDMDHENMFWYRQDPGLGLRLIYFSYDVKMKEKGDIPEGYSVSREKKERFSLILESASTNQTSMYLCASSFSYPLHFGNGTRLTVT.